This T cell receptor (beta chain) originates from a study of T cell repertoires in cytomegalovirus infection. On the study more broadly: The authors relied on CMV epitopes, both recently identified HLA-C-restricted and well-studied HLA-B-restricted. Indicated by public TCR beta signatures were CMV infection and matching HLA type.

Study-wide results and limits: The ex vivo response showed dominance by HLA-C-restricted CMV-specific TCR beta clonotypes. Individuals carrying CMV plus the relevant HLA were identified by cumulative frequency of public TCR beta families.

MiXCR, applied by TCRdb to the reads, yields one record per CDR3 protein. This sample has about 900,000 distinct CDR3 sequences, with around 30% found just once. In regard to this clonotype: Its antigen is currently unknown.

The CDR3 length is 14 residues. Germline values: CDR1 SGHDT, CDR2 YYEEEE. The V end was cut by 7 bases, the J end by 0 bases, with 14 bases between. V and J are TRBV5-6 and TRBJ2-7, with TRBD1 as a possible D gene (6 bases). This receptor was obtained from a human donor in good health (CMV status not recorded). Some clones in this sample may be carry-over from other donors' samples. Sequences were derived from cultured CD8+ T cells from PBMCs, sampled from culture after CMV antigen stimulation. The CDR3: CASCLGAGSYEQYF. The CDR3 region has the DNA TGTGCCAGCTGTCTGGGGGCGGGCTCCTACGAGCAGTACTTC.